Listed here are 29 T cell receptor beta chains from one sample, sequenced in a study of PD-L1 blockade in urothelial cancer (dated by TCRdb to the late 2010s). The library relied on the immunoSEQ multiplex PCR assay. TCRdb carries this immuneACCESS record with in-frame sequences only. Its versions omit some clonotypes, under half of them owing to an unresolved V gene in the studies checked, with the rest unexplained. This sample comprises approximately 110,000 clones, roughly 84% of them detected only once. Roughly 2.3% of the sample comes from the top ten. The specimen comprised PBMCs, sampled around atezolizumab (anti-PD-L1) treatment. These TCRs come from a man in his forties or fifties with urothelial cancer.

This chain uses TRBV28 with TRBJ2-2, with D perhaps TRBD2 (6 bases). The CDR3 contains 14 residues. Trimming shortened V by 2 bases and J by 4 bases, and 8 bases separated the two germline ends. Per the germline V gene, CDR1 is MDHEN and CDR2 is SYDVKM. The CDR3 region is CASSLGGTTGELFF. CDR3 sequence (DNA): TGTGCCAGCAGTTTAGGCGGGACCACCGGGGAGCTGTTTTTT.

This chain links TRBV28 with TRBJ2-1, with 7 bases fitting TRBD2. CDR1 and CDR2 from the germline V gene are MDHEN and SYDVKM. V lost 4 bases to trimming and J lost 5 bases; unmatched junction nucleotides: 5. The CDR3 has 14 residues. CDR3 sequence: CASSSGGRDNEQFF. CDR3 DNA: TGTGCCAGCAGTTCGGGCGGGAGAGACAATGAGCAGTTCTTC.

The chain uses TRBV7-2 and TRBJ1-2; possible D gene TRBD1, 5 bases. V lost 1 base, J lost 5 bases, and 11 bases lay in between. In germline, CDR1 is SGHTA, CDR2 FQGNSA. CDR3 length: 14 amino acids. CDR3 residues: CASSLVQGGYGYTF. In nucleotides, the CDR3 is TGTGCCAGCAGCTTAGTTCAGGGAGGATATGGCTACACCTTC.

This clone was observed once. Mismatch with germline at one junction end may stem from a read error. This sample includes further DNA sequences coding for the same CDR3. The rearrangement links TRBV28 to TRBJ2-7; 9 bases match TRBD2. Germline V gives CDR1 MDHEN, CDR2 SYDVKM. This CDR3 is 15 amino acids long. The DNA for the CDR3 is TGTGCCAGCAGCCGAGGGGGCGGGGGGGGATACGAGCAATACTTC. It encodes CASSRGGGGGYEQYF.

The chain recombines TRBV4-1 with TRBJ1-1; 8 bases line up with TRBD1. The V and J ends lost 4 bases and 1 base, in that order; junction bases with no gene match: 2. CDR3 length: 14 amino acids. CDR1 and CDR2 (germline): MGHRA, YSYEKL. The CDR3 sequence is CASSPQGANTEAFF. CDR3 nucleotide sequence: TGCGCCAGCAGCCCTCAGGGGGCGAACACTGAAGCTTTCTTT.

V gene TRBV28 combines with J gene TRBJ2-2; the match to TRBD2 covers 8 bases. Germline trimming cut 3 bases from V and 7 bases from J; bases unmatched to any gene: 7. There are 15 residues in the CDR3. Per germline, CDR1 MDHEN and CDR2 SYDVKM. In DNA, the CDR3 is TGTGCCAGCAGTTTTGCGGGAGGCTCAAGCGGGGAGCTGTTTTTT. This encodes CASSFAGGSSGELFF.

This sequence joins TRBV12-5 and TRBJ2-1, with 12 bases identical to TRBD2. CDR1 is LGHNT, CDR2 FRNRAP, per germline. V lost 6 bases to trimming and J lost 8 bases; unmatched junction nucleotides: 8. The length of the CDR3 is 15 residues. For the CDR3, the DNA is TGTGCTAGTGGCTCCGGACTAGCGGGAACCGATGAGCAGTTCTTC. Protein product: CASGSGLAGTDEQFF.

The rearrangement uses TRBV7-2 and TRBJ2-1; 10 bases map to TRBD2. The CDR3 sequence is 14 residues long. CDR1 and CDR2 (germline): SGHTA, FQGNSA. With V trimmed by 5 bases and J by 7 bases, 5 bases remained unmatched. The CDR3: CASSPAGGRNEQFF. Here the CDR3 DNA reads TGTGCCAGCAGCCCAGCGGGAGGGAGGAATGAGCAGTTCTTC.

The sample holds one count of this clone. This rearrangement joins TRBV6-1 to TRBJ2-7; D possibly corresponds to TRBD2 (5 bases). This CDR3 has 12 residues. The V gene's germline CDR1 is MNHNS and CDR2 SASEGT. With 7 bases removed from V and 4 bases from J, the gap between germline ends came to 11 bases. The CDR3 spells CASTRTGYEQYF. DNA for the CDR3: TGTGCCAGCACTAGGACGGGGTACGAGCAGTACTTC.

V and J are TRBV19 and TRBJ2-5; 9 bases align to TRBD2. V shed 10 bases, J shed 5 bases, and the junction held 20 bases outside the gene matches. The CDR3 spans 17 residues. Germline CDR1 is LNHDA and CDR2 is SQIVND (reference sequence). DNA for the CDR3: TGTGCCATCAGGGGGGGGTGCGGGAGGGCCGGGGGGGAGACCCAGTACTTC. Its protein is CAIRGGCGRAGGETQYF.

This chain connects TRBV5-1 to TRBJ2-5; TRBD1 aligns across 8 bases. Trimming at V came to 4 bases and at J to 6 bases, leaving 8 bases not matched to a gene. CDR3 length equals 14 residues. The germline CDR1 and CDR2 sequences are SGHRS and YFSETQ. The CDR3 spells CASSQRQGTQTQYF. CDR3 bases: TGCGCCAGCAGCCAAAGACAGGGGACGCAGACCCAGTACTTC.

This chain links TRBV21-1 with TRBJ1-5. TRBV21-1 is tagged as a pseudogene. This CDR3 spans 16 amino acids. CDR3 DNA sequence: TGTGCCAGCAGCAAAGACCGGGTGTTCAGCAATCAGCCCCAGCATTTT. It specifies CASSKDRVFSNQPQHF.

The gene calls are TRBV23-1 and TRBJ1-1; 12 positions match TRBD1. Being an ORF, TRBV23-1 has a function that is uncertain. Losses at the gene ends were 2 bases for V and 6 bases for J; bases not matched to a gene: 1. This CDR3 contains 14 residues. CDR3 protein: CASSQRDRGPEAFF. CDR3 nucleotides: TGCGCCAGCAGTCAAAGGGACAGGGGGCCTGAAGCTTTCTTT.

The V and J genes are TRBV4-1 and TRBJ2-7, with D tentatively TRBD1 (6 bases). CDR1 and CDR2 (germline): MGHRA, YSYEKL. Trimming removed 5 bases at V and 3 bases at J, with 14 bases between. This CDR3 has 14 residues. This chain's CDR3 is CASSEITGYYEQYF. The CDR3 nucleotides read TGCGCCAGCAGCGAAATTACAGGGTACTACGAGCAGTACTTC.

With respect to this clone: Other DNA sequences within the sample encode an identical CDR3. The chain uses TRBV11-3 and TRBJ2-3, with D perhaps matching TRBD2 (6 bases). This CDR3 has 15 residues. V lost 5 bases, J lost 2 bases, and 14 bases lay in between. The germline CDR1 and CDR2 sequences are SGHNT and YENEEA. CDR3 in amino acids: CASSVGTSDTDTQYF. CDR3 bases: TGTGCCAGCAGCGTCGGGACTTCGGACACAGATACGCAGTATTTT.

The rearrangement uses TRBV19 and TRBJ2-7, with 8 bases that match TRBD2. V lost 2 bases and J lost 0; bases outside the gene matches: 6. Germline assignment: CDR1 LNHDA and CDR2 SQIVND (reference sequence). The CDR3 consists of 16 residues. The CDR3 region is CASSILGLAGSYEQYF. The CDR3 coding sequence is TGTGCCAGTAGTATATTGGGGCTAGCGGGCTCCTACGAGCAGTACTTC.

V usage is TRBV30 and J usage is TRBJ1-5; 9 bases align to TRBD1. The germline V gene encodes CDR1 GTSNPN and CDR2 SVGIG (reference sequence). The CDR3 is made up of 14 amino acids. Unmatched junction bases numbered 9, after V lost 5 bases and J lost 7 bases. CDR3 in DNA: TGTGCCTGGGACCGGGACAGGGTAGGCCAGCCCCAGCATTTT. This sequence encodes CAWDRDRVGQPQHF.

The gene calls are TRBV7-2 and TRBJ2-5; 11 bases map to TRBD2. The ends lost 7 bases at V and 5 bases at J; junction bases unmatched: 12. Germline loops: CDR1 SGHTA, CDR2 FQGNSA. This CDR3 is built from 16 residues. Written as DNA, the CDR3 is TGTGCCAGCAACCAGGGCGCGGGACTAGCGGCGGAGACCCAGTACTTC. As protein: CASNQGAGLAAETQYF. Full variable domain (outside the CDR3, taken from reference TRBV7-2 and TRBJ2-5): GAGVSQSPSNKVTEKGKDVELRCDPISGHTALYWYRQSLGQGLEFLIYFQGNSAPDKSGLPSDRFSAERTGGSVSTLTIQRTQQEDSAVYLCASNQGAGLAAETQYFGPGTRLLVL.

The chain is built from TRBV19 and TRBJ1-3; no reliable D call. Germline loops: CDR1 LNHDA, CDR2 SQIVND (reference sequence). Trimming took off 4 bases at V and 2 bases at J, with 9 bases between the two ends. This CDR3 comprises 14 residues. The CDR3 coding sequence is TGTGCCAGTAGTAGCGGGGAACCTGGAAACACCATATATTTT. Its protein product is CASSSGEPGNTIYF.

The chain recombines TRBV6-1 with TRBJ2-5; a possible D gene is TRBD2 (5 bases). The tail of the sequence fits TRBJ2-7 better, so the J call may be wrong. From germline, CDR1 is MNHNS and CDR2 SASEGT. This CDR3 is built from 13 residues. The DNA for the CDR3 is TGTGCCAGCAGTGTAGGGAGCTCCTACGAGCAGTACTTC. Translated, it gives CASSVGSSYEQYF.

This clone appeared a single time. The chain couples TRBV5-1 to TRBJ2-5, with 12 bases that match TRBD2. V shed 0 bases, J shed 5 bases, and the junction held 2 bases outside the gene matches. CDR3 length equals 15 residues. The germline V gene encodes CDR1 SGHRS and CDR2 YFSETQ. CDR3 in amino acids: CASSLGTSGIETQYF. The CDR3 DNA is TGCGCCAGCAGCTTGGGGACTAGCGGGATTGAGACCCAGTACTTC.

The gene calls are TRBV7-2 and TRBJ1-6; D is ambiguous. The CDR3 extends over 14 amino acids. From germline, CDR1 is SGHTA and CDR2 FQGNSA. The ends were cut back, 1 base at V and 7 bases at J, with 8 bases in the middle. The CDR3 spells CASSLVSENSPLHF. The CDR3 bases are TGTGCCAGCAGCTTAGTTTCCGAGAATTCACCCCTCCACTTT.

The chain uses TRBV5-4 and TRBJ1-6, with a possible D match to TRBD1 (6 bases). Trimming pared 3 bases from V and 11 bases from J, leaving 27 bases between. CDR3 length: 18 amino acids. Germline CDR1 reads SGHNT; CDR2 reads YYREEE (reference sequence). CDR3 in amino acids: CASSWREGDNKFVAPLHF. CDR3 sequence (DNA): TGTGCCAGCAGCTGGCGGGAGGGGGATAACAAATTCGTTGCACCCCTCCACTTT.

The chain is built from TRBV19 and TRBJ1-4; D perhaps matches TRBD1 (5 bases). The CDR3 consists of 16 residues. CDR1 is LNHDA, CDR2 SQIVND, per germline (reference sequence). Trimming cost V 4 bases and J 3 bases, with 15 bases left between them. CDR3 loop: CASSTGERLPNEKLFF. In DNA, the CDR3 is TGTGCCAGTAGTACGGGGGAAAGATTGCCTAATGAAAAACTGTTTTTT. Drawing the rest from reference TRBV19 and TRBJ1-4, the complete variable domain is DGGITQSPKYLFRKEGQNVTLSCEQNLNHDAMYWYRQDPGQGLRLIYYSQIVNDFQKGDIAEGYSVSREKKESFPLTVTSAQKNPTAFYLCASSTGERLPNEKLFFGSGTQLSVL.

The V call is TRBV18, the J call TRBJ2-5, with D unresolved. Trimming left V 4 bases short and J 2 bases short, with 11 bases between. The V gene's germline CDR1 is KGHSH and CDR2 LQKENI. The length of the CDR3 is 14 residues. This chain's CDR3 is CASSRGGGQETQYF. The CDR3 DNA reads as TGTGCCAGCTCACGAGGCGGTGGGCAAGAGACCCAGTACTTC.

The rearrangement joins TRBV28 to TRBJ2-7; D may be TRBD1 (5 bases). Germline V CDR1 and CDR2: MDHEN, SYDVKM. The V end was cut by 3 bases, the J end by 2 bases, with 14 bases between. The CDR3 extends over 15 amino acids. The CDR3 here is CASSFRQGLTYEQYF. The CDR3 DNA sequence: TGTGCCAGCAGTTTCCGCCAGGGCTTAACCTACGAGCAGTACTTC. The variable domain in full, with the rest retrieved from reference TRBV28 and TRBJ2-7, is DVKVTQSSRYLVKRTGEKVFLECVQDMDHENMFWYRQDPGLGLRLIYFSYDVKMKEKGDIPEGYSVSREKKERFSLILESASTNQTSMYLCASSFRQGLTYEQYFGPGTRLTVT.

V usage is TRBV28 and J usage is TRBJ2-5; tentatively, D is TRBD1 (6 bases). CDR1 is MDHEN and CDR2 is SYDVKM in the germline V gene. The CDR3 loop spans 15 amino acids. V was shortened by 1 base and J by 0 bases, with 9 bases between the two germline ends. CDR3 DNA sequence: TGTGCCAGCAGTTTATCCCGGGACAACCAAGAGACCCAGTACTTC. It encodes CASSLSRDNQETQYF.

CDR3 protein: CASSDTGGLDTQYF. The CDR3 bases are TGTGCCAGCAGCGACACAGGGGGTCTGGATACGCAGTATTTT. This chain uses TRBV6-1 with TRBJ2-3; TRBD1 aligns across 8 bases. CDR3 size: 14 residues. The germline V gene has CDR1 MNHNS and CDR2 SASEGT. V lost 6 bases, J lost 6 bases, and 8 bases stayed unmatched.

This clone has only a few counts. The V gene is TRBV2, the J gene TRBJ1-1; possible D gene TRBD1, 6 bases. V gave up 6 bases and J gave up 0 bases, with 20 bases separating them. This CDR3 comprises 17 residues. Germline V gives CDR1 SNHLY, CDR2 FYNNEI. CDR3 sequence reads: CASSAPDDRLMNTEAFF. CDR3 bases: TGTGCCAGCAGCGCCCCAGATGACAGGTTAATGAACACTGAAGCTTTCTTT.